This T cell receptor beta chain was sequenced in a study of circulating and synovial CD4+ cells in juvenile arthritis. CDR1 is MNHEY, CDR2 SMNVEV, per germline (reference sequence). The CDR3 has 18 residues. V was trimmed by 2 bases and J by 0 bases, leaving 19 bases between them. Assay: immunoSEQ multiplex PCR; the TCRdb copy retains only in-frame clones and omits some. The sample lists around 32,000 clones; roughly 96% were seen once. Broader study findings: T cell genome counts differed by at least an order of magnitude between CPL and CD4 samples. Circulating pathogenic-like lymphocytes shared a substantially higher fraction of CDR3 sequences with synovium than bulk blood.

Patients with active juvenile idiopathic arthritis donated these samples. Turning to this clone: No antigen is known for it.

The sequence derives from a human donor with juvenile idiopathic arthritis. This chain connects TRBV27 to TRBJ1-2; D perhaps matches TRBD1 (6 bases). The source material was CD4+ T cells from blood. CDR3 nucleotides: TGTGCCAGCAGTTTACAAATCCGACCCTGGGGGCCTAACTATGGCTACACCTTC. Its translation is CASSLQIRPWGPNYGYTF.